The 32 T cell receptor beta chains below were found in one sample sequenced in a study of beta chain features in type 1 diabetes. Overall study findings and caveats: TCRB CDR3s were moderately but significantly shorter in Type 1 diabetes patients in all four CD4+ subsets.

These receptors have no known antigen. Reverse transcription of all isolated RNA meant that expressed TCRB transcripts were sequenced. Produced via immunoSEQ multiplex PCR; TCRdb's table is partial and in-frame only. The top ten clones hold 0.95% to 1.1% of a sample with 300,000 to 350,000 clones, roughly a tenth of them seen once. The sequenced material came from central memory CD4+ T cells from blood. The receptor source for this set is a man aged 25 to 45 with type 1 diabetes.

This clone was seen more than once but under ten times. The chain employs TRBV29-1 and TRBJ1-2; tentative D call: TRBD1 (5 bases). Trimming left V 0 bases short and J 3 bases short, with 14 bases between. CDR3 length: 15 amino acids. Germline-derived CDR1 and CDR2 are SQVTM and ANQGSEA. This CDR3 is CSVEDFEAGYYGYTF. CDR3 nucleotides: TGCAGCGTTGAAGATTTTGAGGCAGGGTACTATGGCTACACCTTC. The whole variable domain, remainder taken from reference TRBV29-1 and TRBJ1-2, is SAVISQKPSRDICQRGTSLTIQCQVDSQVTMMFWYRQQPGQSLTLIATANQGSEATYESGFVIDKFPISRPNLTFSTLTVSNMSPEDSSIYLCSVEDFEAGYYGYTFGSGTRLTVV.

V gene TRBV11-2 combines with J gene TRBJ1-6; maybe TRBD1 (6 bases). The CDR3 has 13 residues. CDR1 is SGHAT, CDR2 FQNNGV, per germline. V was trimmed by 0 bases and J by 13 bases, leaving 10 bases between them. Written as DNA, the CDR3 is TGTGCCAGCAGCTTAGATCGGGGGGCGCCCCTCCACTTT. Translation gives CASSLDRGAPLHF. The full variable domain, in which reference TRBV11-2 and TRBJ1-6 provide the parts outside the CDR3, is EAGVAQSPRYKIIEKRQSVAFWCNPISGHATLYWYQQILGQGPKLLIQFQNNGVVDDSQLPKDRFSAERLKGVDSTLKIQPAKLEDSAVYLCASSLDRGAPLHFGNGTRLTVT.

In the case of this clone: Other nucleotide sequences from this sample produce the same CDR3. The chain has TRBV18 and TRBJ2-5; D is tentatively TRBD1 or TRBD2 (5 bases each). This CDR3 is built from 11 residues. V was trimmed by 6 bases and J by 4 bases, leaving 6 bases between them. Germline CDR1 is KGHSH and CDR2 is LQKENI. CDR3 in DNA: TGTGCCAGCTCTGGGGGAGAGACCCAGTACTTC. Translating it yields CASSGGETQYF.

The sample holds a few counts of this clone. The V and J genes are TRBV7-9 and TRBJ2-7; 8 nucleotides match TRBD1. From germline, CDR1 is SEHNR and CDR2 FQNEAQ (reference sequence). This CDR3 is built from 14 residues. After removal of 4 bases from V and 5 bases from J, the junction contained 7 bases not matched to a gene. As DNA, the CDR3 is TGTGCCAGCAGCTCCTCGGACAGGGTCAACGAGCAGTACTTC. Residues: CASSSSDRVNEQYF.

This clone was detected only a few times. This chain uses TRBV15 with TRBJ1-4; no definite D call. The CDR3 extends over 14 amino acids. Germline CDR1 and CDR2: LNHNV and YYDKDF (reference sequence). V shed 1 base and J shed 4 bases, with 7 bases lying between them. This CDR3 is CATSRVGNNEKLFF. The CDR3 DNA follows: TGTGCCACCAGCAGAGTCGGGAATAATGAAAAACTGTTTTTT.

V gene TRBV27 combines with J gene TRBJ2-6; TRBD1 matches at 8 bases. The CDR3 is made up of 18 amino acids. From germline, CDR1 is MNHEY and CDR2 SMNVEV (reference sequence). V lost 4 bases and J lost 4; bases outside the gene matches: 12. DNA of the CDR3: TGTGCCAGCAGTTCACGGACAGGGTCTGTAACGGGGGCCAACGTCCTGACTTTC. Amino acids: CASSSRTGSVTGANVLTF.

This clone has a handful of counts. The chain employs TRBV27 and TRBJ2-6; D remains ambiguous. V dropped 7 bases and J dropped 1 base, with 23 bases sitting between them. CDR1 and CDR2 (germline): MNHEY, SMNVEV (reference sequence). This CDR3 has 19 amino acids. CDR3 nucleotide sequence: TGTGCCAGCACCAAGAGACGTCCAAGTGAAGGATCTGGGGCCAACGTCCTGACTTTC. Its protein is CASTKRRPSEGSGANVLTF. The whole variable domain, remainder taken from reference TRBV27 and TRBJ2-6, is EAQVTQNPRYLITVTGKKLTVTCSQNMNHEYMSWYRQDPGLGLRQIYYSMNVEVTDKGDVPEGYKVSRKEKRNFPLILESPSPNQTSLYFCASTKRRPSEGSGANVLTFGAGSRLTVL.

This chain connects TRBV14 to TRBJ2-7, with D possibly being TRBD2 (6 bases). The germline CDR1 and CDR2 sequences are SGHDN and FVKESK. This CDR3 is 17 amino acids long. The V gene lost 2 bases and the J gene lost 3 bases, with 20 bases spanning the gap. CDR3 loop: CASSQWIPGGVFYEQYF. CDR3 sequence (DNA): TGTGCCAGCAGCCAATGGATTCCAGGAGGGGTTTTCTACGAGCAGTACTTC.

This clone showed up many times. This chain joins TRBV29-1 and TRBJ2-7; the D gene could be TRBD1 or TRBD2 (5 bases each). V shed 1 base and J shed 4 bases, with 14 bases lying between them. From germline, CDR1 is SQVTM and CDR2 ANQGSEA. The CDR3 contains 14 residues. The CDR3 region is CSVEATGRIYEQYF. CDR3 nucleotide sequence: TGCAGCGTTGAAGCCACGGGACGGATTTACGAGCAGTACTTC.

The rearrangement uses TRBV29-1 and TRBJ1-1; 8 positions agree with TRBD1. Trimming removed 3 bases from V and 10 bases from J; junction bases left unmatched: 13. The V gene's germline CDR1 is SQVTM and CDR2 ANQGSEA. The CDR3 has 14 residues. The CDR3 here is CSVDVGGFGQGAFF. CDR3 DNA sequence: TGCAGCGTTGATGTCGGGGGGTTTGGACAGGGAGCTTTCTTT. Supplemented by reference TRBV29-1 and TRBJ1-1, the full variable domain reads SAVISQKPSRDICQRGTSLTIQCQVDSQVTMMFWYRQQPGQSLTLIATANQGSEATYESGFVIDKFPISRPNLTFSTLTVSNMSPEDSSIYLCSVDVGGFGQGAFFGQGTRLTVV.

The V and J genes are TRBV6-5 and TRBJ1-5; D remains ambiguous. V lost 5 bases and J lost 4, with 12 bases in between. CDR3 length: 14 amino acids. Germline CDR1 and CDR2: MNHEY and SVGAGI. This CDR3 reads CASSRRAGNQPQHF. The CDR3, as DNA: TGTGCCAGCAGTAGGAGGGCGGGGAATCAGCCCCAGCATTTT.

The chain recombines TRBV7-2 with TRBJ1-2; D remains ambiguous. The CDR3 is 14 residues long. V was cut by 5 bases and J by 7 bases, with 17 bases left in between. CDR1 is SGHTA, CDR2 FQGNSA, per germline. Here the CDR3 DNA reads TGTGCCAGCAGCCCCGATCCCGGTGGCGGTGGCTACACCTTC. This encodes CASSPDPGGGGYTF. Based on the CDR3 plus reference TRBV7-2 and TRBJ1-2, the full variable domain is GAGVSQSPSNKVTEKGKDVELRCDPISGHTALYWYRQSLGQGLEFLIYFQGNSAPDKSGLPSDRFSAERTGGSVSTLTIQRTQQEDSAVYLCASSPDPGGGGYTFGSGTRLTVV.

This clone was seen ten or more times. The genes are TRBV5-4 and TRBJ1-5; the D is unclear. Germline loops: CDR1 SGHNT, CDR2 YYREEE (reference sequence). This CDR3 region has 13 residues. V lost 0 bases and J 1 base, leaving 2 bases between the germline ends. The CDR3 DNA reads as TGTGCCAGCAGCTTGGACAGCAATCAGCCCCAGCATTTT. This codes for CASSLDSNQPQHF.

This clone was detected a few times. The chain links TRBV30 to TRBJ2-2; a possible D gene is TRBD2 (7 bases). The germline V gene encodes CDR1 GTSNPN and CDR2 SVGIG (reference sequence). V shed 2 bases and J shed 9 bases, with 10 bases lying between them. The CDR3 is 12 amino acids. The CDR3 coding sequence is TGTGCCTGGAGTACGGGGGGCAGGGAGCTGTTTTTT. This codes for CAWSTGGRELFF. The variable domain in full, completed from reference TRBV30 and TRBJ2-2, reads SQTIHQWPATLVQPVGSPLSLECTVEGTSNPNLYWYRQAAGRGLQLLFYSVGIGQISSEVPQNLSASRPQDRQFILSSKKLLLSDSGFYLCAWSTGGRELFFGEGSRLTVL.

V usage is TRBV5-6 and J usage is TRBJ2-5, with D perhaps matching TRBD1 or TRBD2 (5 bases each). Germline assignment: CDR1 SGHDT and CDR2 YYEEEE. The CDR3 is 14 amino acids. V was clipped by 2 bases and J by 4 bases, with 12 bases between them. The CDR3 region has the DNA TGTGCCAGCAGCTTAGGCCCCGGGGCAGAGACCCAGTACTTC. Its translation is CASSLGPGAETQYF.

The J gene is TRBJ2-1, the V gene TRBV11-3; the match to TRBD2 covers 12 bases. The CDR3 is made up of 14 amino acids. Germline trimming cut 5 bases from V and 7 bases from J; bases unmatched to any gene: 3. Germline V lookup: CDR1 SGHNT, CDR2 YENEEA. The DNA of the CDR3 is TGTGCCAGCAGCCTAGCGGGGGGGATGAATGAGCAGTTCTTC. Translating gives CASSLAGGMNEQFF.

This clone was picked up a small number of times. CDR3 nucleotides: TGTGCCAGCAGCTTGGACGGTCTCGGTAACACTGAAGCTTTCTTT. This translates into CASSLDGLGNTEAFF. The V and J genes are TRBV5-6 and TRBJ1-1, with D unresolved. Germline values: CDR1 SGHDT, CDR2 YYEEEE. The CDR3 is 15 amino acids. V lost 0 bases, J lost 2 bases, and 11 bases lay in between.

The sample holds many counts of this clone. The DNA of the CDR3 is TGTGCCAGCAGCTTGGACAACTCTGGGGCCAACGTCCTGACTTTC. Translated: CASSLDNSGANVLTF. This chain joins TRBV5-4 and TRBJ2-6; D unclear. CDR3 length equals 15 residues. CDR1 is SGHNT and CDR2 is YYREEE in the germline V gene (reference sequence). Trimming took off 0 bases at V and 0 bases at J, with 4 bases between the two ends.

This clone was counted between two and nine times. This sequence joins TRBV7-8 and TRBJ2-5; D remains unclear. The CDR3 is 13 residues long. V was pared by 4 bases and J by 2 bases, with 8 bases between. The V gene's germline CDR1 is SGHVS and CDR2 FQNEAQ. This CDR3 reads CASSSGPQETQYF. For the CDR3, the DNA is TGTGCCAGCAGCTCCGGGCCTCAAGAGACCCAGTACTTC.

This clone was detected only a few times. The rearrangement uses TRBV7-2 and TRBJ2-5; 8 bases match TRBD2. Germline CDR1 reads SGHTA; CDR2 reads FQGNSA. V was clipped by 2 bases and J by 7 bases; unmatched bases: 0. There are 12 residues in the CDR3. The DNA of the CDR3 is TGTGCCAGCAGCTTAAGCGGGGGGACCCAGTACTTC. Protein: CASSLSGGTQYF.

The chain combines TRBV5-6 with TRBJ1-3; D is unresolved. Trimming took 2 bases from V and 1 from J, leaving 7 bases between them. CDR3 size: 14 residues. Per germline, CDR1 SGHDT and CDR2 YYEEEE. DNA of the CDR3: TGTGCCAGCAGCTTTGTGGGGTCTGGAAACACCATATATTTT. Protein: CASSFVGSGNTIYF.

This clone was picked up many times. The chain joins TRBV6-5 to TRBJ1-1, with 7 nucleotides matching TRBD1. Germline V gene sequence: CDR1 MNHEY, CDR2 SVGAGI. The trim removed 6 bases at V and 7 bases at J, leaving 11 bases unmatched. CDR3 length equals 14 residues. CDR3 sequence: CASSQGQARGEAFF. The CDR3, as DNA: TGTGCCAGCAGCCAAGGACAGGCCCGAGGTGAAGCTTTCTTT.

V and J are TRBV12-5 and TRBJ2-3; possible D gene TRBD1, 5 bases. CDR1 and CDR2 from the germline V gene are LGHNT and FRNRAP. Deletions cut 8 bases from V and 5 bases from J, with 11 bases between. The CDR3 sequence is 12 residues long. The CDR3 loop is CASLGQGDTQYF. CDR3 DNA sequence: TGTGCTAGTCTCGGGCAGGGAGATACGCAGTATTTT.

In nucleotides, the CDR3 is TGTGCCAGCAGCTCGGAACAGGGGTCCTATGGCTACACCTTC. It codes for CASSSEQGSYGYTF. The V call is TRBV5-6, the J call TRBJ1-2; 7 nucleotides align to TRBD1. J gave up 4 bases and V 3 bases, and 6 bases lay outside the gene matches. This CDR3 contains 14 residues. Germline V CDR1 and CDR2: SGHDT, YYEEEE.

This sequence joins TRBV19 and TRBJ2-3; D uncertain. The germline V gene has CDR1 LNHDA and CDR2 SQIVND (reference sequence). The CDR3 has 15 amino acids. Trimming left V 3 bases short and J 0 bases short, with 10 bases between. CDR3 bases: TGTGCCAGTAGTATTATGGTGGGCAGCACAGATACGCAGTATTTT. It translates to CASSIMVGSTDTQYF.

This clone was found a few times. The chain has TRBV25-1 and TRBJ1-1; D gene unclear. Deletions cut 6 bases from V and 7 bases from J, with 12 bases between. Germline CDR1 reads MGHDK; CDR2 reads SYGVNS. The CDR3 contains 12 residues. CDR3 residues: CASRSDGREAFF. In DNA form, the CDR3 reads TGTGCCAGCAGATCGGACGGCCGTGAAGCTTTCTTT. Supplemented by reference TRBV25-1 and TRBJ1-1, the full variable domain reads EADIYQTPRYLVIGTGKKITLECSQTMGHDKMYWYQQDPGMELHLIHYSYGVNSTEKGDLSSESTVSRIRTEHFPLTLESARPSHTSQYLCASRSDGREAFFGQGTRLTVV.

Comment on this clone: Different DNA sequences within this sample yield the same CDR3. The gene calls are TRBV9 and TRBJ2-7; the match to TRBD1 covers 7 bases. The CDR3 runs 14 residues. V lost 2 bases, J lost 0 bases, and 2 bases stayed unmatched. Germline CDR1 is SGDLS and CDR2 is YYNGEE. CDR3 sequence (DNA): TGTGCCAGCAGCGTGGGACAGTTCTCCTACGAGCAGTACTTC. Its translation is CASSVGQFSYEQYF.

This rearrangement joins TRBV10-2 to TRBJ1-3; D remains ambiguous. This CDR3 is built from 13 residues. Trimming pared 0 bases from V and 4 bases from J, leaving 4 bases between. CDR1 and CDR2 from the germline V gene are WSHSY and SAAADI. CDR3 nucleotides: TGCGCCAGCAGTGAGTCGAAGGGAAACACCATATATTTT. Translation: CASSESKGNTIYF.

The chain uses TRBV25-1 and TRBJ1-1; D possibly corresponds to TRBD1 (5 bases). The germline V gene encodes CDR1 MGHDK and CDR2 SYGVNS. The CDR3 runs 12 residues. V was shortened by 5 bases and J by 3 bases, with 7 bases between the two germline ends. The CDR3 DNA reads TGTGCCAGCAGTTGGGGGGACACTGAAGCTTTCTTT. This encodes CASSWGDTEAFF.

Only a few counts were recorded for this clone. The rearrangement links TRBV10-1 to TRBJ2-2; no clear D. Germline V gene data show CDR1 as WNHNN and CDR2 as SYGVQD (reference sequence). The CDR3 length is 13 residues. V dropped 1 base and J dropped 4 bases, with 4 bases sitting between them. The CDR3 loop reads CASSELTTGELFF. The CDR3 nucleotides are TGCGCCAGCAGTGAGTTAACCACCGGGGAGCTGTTTTTT.

The sample holds a few counts of this clone. The junction shows a germline mismatch at one end, possibly a read error. The chain couples TRBV7-9 to TRBJ2-7; TRBD1 might be the D (6 bases). The CDR3 totals 12 residues. The germline V gene has CDR1 SEHNR and CDR2 FQNEAQ (reference sequence). The CDR3 here is CASSAGTTPGDF. The CDR3 DNA reads TGTGCCAGCAGCGCCGGGACAACGCCTGGGGACTTC. Full variable domain (outside the CDR3, taken from reference TRBV7-9 and TRBJ2-7): DTGVSQNPRHKITKRGQNVTFRCDPISEHNRLYWYRQTLGQGPEFLTYFQNEAQLEKSRLLSDRFSAERPKGSFSTLEIQRTEQGDSAMYLCASSAGTTPGDFGPGTRLTVT.

This clone appeared many times. This chain uses TRBV19 with TRBJ1-1; weak D call: TRBD1 (6 bases). Germline lookup yields CDR1 LNHDA and CDR2 SQIVND (reference sequence). CDR3 length: 15 residues. The V end lost 1 base, the J end lost 1 base, and 10 bases lay between the germline ends. The CDR3 bases are TGTGCCAGTAGTATAGCCGAGGACAGGAACACTGAAGCTTTCTTT. Protein sequence: CASSIAEDRNTEAFF.